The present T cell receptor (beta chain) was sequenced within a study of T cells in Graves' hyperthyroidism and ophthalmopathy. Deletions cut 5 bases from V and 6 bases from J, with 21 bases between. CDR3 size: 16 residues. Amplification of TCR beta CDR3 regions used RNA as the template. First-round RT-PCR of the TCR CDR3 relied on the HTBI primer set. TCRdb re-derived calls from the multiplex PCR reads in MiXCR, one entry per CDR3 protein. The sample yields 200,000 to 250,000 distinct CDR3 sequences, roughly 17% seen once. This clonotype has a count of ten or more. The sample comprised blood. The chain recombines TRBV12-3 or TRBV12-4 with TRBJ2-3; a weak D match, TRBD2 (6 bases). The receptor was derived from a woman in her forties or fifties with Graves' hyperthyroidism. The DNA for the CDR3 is TGTGCCAGCAGTACGACCGGCGCGGGAAAGGGGGATACGCAGTATTTT. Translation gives CASSTTGAGKGDTQYF.